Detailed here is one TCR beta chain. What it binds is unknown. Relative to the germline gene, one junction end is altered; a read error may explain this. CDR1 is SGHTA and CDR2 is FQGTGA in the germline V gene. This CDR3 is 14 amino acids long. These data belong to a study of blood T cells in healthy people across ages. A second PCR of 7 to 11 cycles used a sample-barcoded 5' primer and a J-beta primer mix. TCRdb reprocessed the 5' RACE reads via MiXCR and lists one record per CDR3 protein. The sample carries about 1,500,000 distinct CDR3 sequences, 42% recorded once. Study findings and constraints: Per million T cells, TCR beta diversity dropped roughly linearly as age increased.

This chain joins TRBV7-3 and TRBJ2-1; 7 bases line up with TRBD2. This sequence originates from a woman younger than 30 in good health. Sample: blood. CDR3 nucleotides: TGTGCCAGCAGCTTAACGGGACTATACAGTGAGCAGTTCTTC. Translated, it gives CASSLTGLYSEQFF.